This TCR beta chain derives from a study of T cell responses to AZD1222 COVID-19 vaccine. Germline V gives CDR1 ENHRY, CDR2 SYGVKD. The CDR3 sequence is 16 residues long. V was clipped by 2 bases and J by 3 bases; unmatched bases: 7. Repertoires were generated with immunoSEQ multiplex PCR, while TCRdb's copy carries only in-frame clones and drops some. The table shows about 180,000 clones, with about nine tenths occurring only once. The TCR originated in an adult who received the AZD1222 COVID-19 vaccine. The sample in question was peripheral blood, obtained 28 days after the second AZD1222 dose. V gene TRBV10-3 combines with J gene TRBJ2-3, with TRBD1 identical over 8 bases. The CDR3 protein is CAISEPLRGRTDTQYF. CDR3 in DNA: TGTGCCATCAGTGAGCCTCTCAGGGGGCGGACAGATACGCAGTATTTT.